What follows are 18 T cell receptor beta chains derived from one specimen sequenced in a study of tumor and adjacent non-tumor tissue in lung cancer. RNA was extracted from bulk tissue without any cell sorting. The library came from three nested PCR rounds adapted from ARM-PCR protocols. MiXCR, applied by TCRdb to the multiplex PCR reads, yields one record per CDR3 protein. The table shows roughly 220,000 distinct CDR3 sequences, with around 71% occurring only once. Sequencing was carried out using lung tumor tissue. Source of these receptors: a man in his 60s with non-small cell lung cancer.

The genes are TRBV30 and TRBJ2-7; weak D call: TRBD2 (5 bases). V was shortened by 2 bases and J by 6 bases, with 17 bases between the two germline ends. The CDR3 runs to 14 residues. Germline V gene data show CDR1 as GTSNPN and CDR2 as SVGIG (reference sequence). CDR3 DNA: TGTGCCTGGAGTATGGCTAGAGGACTGGGCGAGCAGTACTTC. It yields the protein CAWSMARGLGEQYF.

Concerning this clonotype: A clone one base away is much larger, so this may be a read error. The V gene is TRBV20-1, the J gene TRBJ2-7; D is uncertain. The CDR3 totals 14 residues. The germline V gene encodes CDR1 DFQATT and CDR2 SNEGSKA (reference sequence). V shed 0 bases and J shed 0 bases, with 9 bases lying between them. The CDR3 spells CSARDPASSYEQYF. DNA for the CDR3: TGCAGTGCTAGAGATCCAGCGAGCTCCTACGAGCAGTACTTC.

Points on this clonotype: Lacking the conserved final phenylalanine or tryptophan, this CDR3 likely reflects a read error. V and J are TRBV20-1 and TRBJ2-1; TRBD1 might be the D (6 bases). This CDR3 contains 13 residues. V was cut by 7 bases and J by 6 bases, with 16 bases left in between. Germline CDR1 reads DFQATT; CDR2 reads SNEGSKA (reference sequence). CDR3 sequence (DNA): TGCAGTGTCTTGCAGGGGATTGTCAATGAGCAGTTCCTC. Protein product: CSVLQGIVNEQFL.

As concerns this clonotype: Just one base apart from a much larger clone, this may be a read error. The J gene is TRBJ2-7, the V gene TRBV7-8; weak D call: TRBD1 (5 bases). This CDR3 is 14 amino acids long. V was cut by 1 base and J by 6 bases, with 13 bases left in between. Germline CDR1 is SGHVS and CDR2 is FQNEAQ. DNA for the CDR3: TGTGCCAGCAGCTTAGTGCCAGGGATCGGCGAGCAGTACTTC. The encoded protein is CASSLVPGIGEQYF.

For this clonotype: Likely a read error: the CDR3 ends without its conserved phenylalanine or tryptophan. The chain joins TRBV20-1 to TRBJ2-7; D is perhaps TRBD2 (5 bases). Trimming took off 7 bases at V and 5 bases at J, with 12 bases between the two ends. Germline assignment: CDR1 DFQATT and CDR2 SNEGSKA (reference sequence). CDR3 length: 11 residues. The CDR3 region has the DNA TGCAGTGTTACGAGCGGCCACGAGCAGTACTCC. This gives the protein CSVTSGHEQYS.

The chain is built from TRBV10-3 and TRBJ1-1; D unclear. The ends were cut back, 2 bases at V and 6 bases at J, with 10 bases in the middle. CDR3 length: 13 amino acids. Germline V gene lookup returns CDR1 ENHRY and CDR2 SYGVKD. The DNA for the CDR3 is TGTGCCATCAGTGAGAACCCCCGAGCTGAAGCTTTCTTT. Encoded protein: CAISENPRAEAFF.

This clonotype was detected only once. It may be a read error: a sequence one base away is much more abundant. CDR3 in DNA: TGTGCCAGCAGTTACCCGGCCGGGAAAGGCACAGATACGCACTATTTT. It yields the protein CASSYPAGKGTDTHYF. This chain uses TRBV6-2 or TRBV6-3 with TRBJ2-3; TRBD2 is a possible D gene (5 bases). CDR3 length: 16 amino acids. CDR1 and CDR2 (germline): MNHEY, SVGEGT.

A word on this clonotype: The junction differs from germline at one of its ends, possibly a read error. The V and J genes are TRBV20-1 and TRBJ2-3, with D perhaps matching TRBD2 (5 bases). The CDR3 consists of 15 residues. CDR1 DFQATT and CDR2 SNEGSKA come from the germline V gene (reference sequence). The CDR3 region is CSANPPSGSTDTEYF. In DNA, the CDR3 is TGCAGTGCTAACCCCCCAAGCGGTAGCACAGATACGGAGTATTTT.

Concerning this clonotype: A much larger clone is a single base away; this may be a read error. V is TRBV28 and J is TRBJ1-5, with D possibly being TRBD1 (5 bases). This CDR3 has 15 residues. The germline V gene has CDR1 MDHEN and CDR2 SYDVKM. CDR3 coding DNA: TGTACCAGCAGTTTAGGTCCAGGGAGCAATCAGCCCCAGCATTTT. Protein: CTSSLGPGSNQPQHF.

As regards this clonotype: The CDR3 does not end in the conserved phenylalanine or tryptophan, so this is likely a read error. No DNA is shown, since the ends of the CDR3 on it are uncertain; the CDR3 is the one TCRdb lists. The CDR3 loop reads CASRKGDGGAVFL. The chain carries TRBV5-1 and TRBJ2-1; the table calls TRBD2, which could not be checked here. Counting both end residues, the CDR3 totals 13 amino acids. Looked up from germline, CDR1 is SGHRS and CDR2 is YFSETQ.

The rearrangement uses TRBV28 and TRBJ1-5; D call uncertain. The CDR3 length is 15 residues. The germline V gene encodes CDR1 MDHEN and CDR2 SYDVKM. Trimming removed 2 bases from V and 5 bases from J, with 13 bases in between. This CDR3 is CASSLGWADHQPQHF. The CDR3 DNA is TGTGCCAGCAGTTTAGGGTGGGCAGACCATCAGCCCCAGCATTTT.

The chain combines TRBV2 with TRBJ2-1, with D hard to call. The CDR3 consists of 13 residues. Germline CDR1 and CDR2: SNHLY and FYNNEI. V was clipped by 8 bases and J by 13 bases, with 21 bases between them. CDR3 amino acids: CASRTVTYNGQFF. CDR3 in DNA: TGTGCCAGCCGGACGGTTACCTACAATGGACAGTTCTTC.

CDR3 in DNA: TGCAGTACTACAATACGGGACAGGGTGAGCTCCTACGAGCAGTACTTC. The encoded protein is CSTTIRDRVSSYEQYF. The chain recombines TRBV20-1 with TRBJ2-7, with 9 bases identical to TRBD1. CDR3 length equals 16 residues. The germline gives CDR1 DFQATT, CDR2 SNEGSKA (reference sequence). With V trimmed by 8 bases and J by 0 bases, 14 bases remained unmatched.

About this clonotype itself: Given a much more abundant clone one base away, this may be a read error. The genes are TRBV6-2 or TRBV6-3 and TRBJ2-2; 12 nucleotides match TRBD2. The CDR3 totals 16 residues. V lost 5 bases and J lost 6; bases outside the gene matches: 7. Germline CDR1 and CDR2: MNHEY and SVGEGT. The CDR3 sequence is CASSHGLAGTAGELFF. The CDR3 DNA reads as TGTGCCAGCAGTCACGGACTAGCGGGAACGGCCGGGGAGCTGTTTTTT.

This clonotype was seen a single time. A much larger clone differs from this one at a single base, so this may be a read error. This chain uses TRBV11-2 with TRBJ1-1; unclear D gene. The CDR3 totals 11 residues. Germline CDR1 SGHAT, CDR2 FQNNGV. In nucleotides, the CDR3 is TGTGCCAGCAGCAAAGACACTGAAGCTTTATTT. Its protein is CASSKDTEALF. The whole variable domain, filled in from reference TRBV11-2 and TRBJ1-1, reads EAGVAQSPRYKIIEKRQSVAFWCNPISGHATLYWYQQILGQGPKLLIQFQNNGVVDDSQLPKDRFSAERLKGVDSTLKIQPAKLEDSAVYLCASSKDTEALFGQGTRLTVV.

This clonotype appeared a single time. The junction and the germline gene differ at one end; a read error may be behind it. The rearrangement uses TRBV11-3 and TRBJ1-1; the D is unclear. The CDR3 contains 13 residues. Germline values: CDR1 SGHNT, CDR2 YENEEA. CDR3 nucleotides: TGTGCTAGCAGATTGGGAGGGAACACTGAAGCTTTCTTT. It yields the protein CASRLGGNTEAFF.

In its sample, this clonotype was seen a few times. CDR3 amino acids: CASSLEVTGGSPLHF. CDR3 coding DNA: TGCGCCAGCAGCTTGGAGGTGACAGGTGGATCACCCCTCCACTTT. V gene TRBV5-1 combines with J gene TRBJ1-6; TRBD1 might be the D (6 bases). The CDR3 length is 15 residues. The V gene's germline CDR1 is SGHRS and CDR2 YFSETQ. V was shortened by 0 bases and J by 10 bases, with 14 bases between the two germline ends.

Note on this clonotype: One end of the junction is discordant with germline, which a read error may explain. V is TRBV5-4 and J is TRBJ2-7, with TRBD2 identical over 8 bases. The CDR3 sequence is 15 residues long. CDR1 is SGHNT, CDR2 YYREEE, per germline (reference sequence). The CDR3 region is CASSPREGSSYEKYF. As DNA, the CDR3 is TGTGCCAGCAGCCCCCGGGAGGGGAGCTCTTACGAGAAGTACTTC.